This T cell receptor beta chain was recorded in a study of early T cells in non-severe SARS-CoV-2 infection. About the research overall: With bulk RNA from unsorted whole blood as input, sequencing yielded unpaired chains. Study-wide results and limits: Matching with VDJdb favored anti-spike CD8 responses (missing private and CD4 specificities).

The CDR3 covers 13 residues. V was shortened by 4 bases and J by 2 bases, with 7 bases between the two germline ends. Germline CDR1 is SGHTA and CDR2 is FQGNSA. A note on this clonotype: Its specificity is not known. This may stem from a read error, because a much larger clone lies one nucleotide away.

Unique molecular identifiers were added to individual cDNA molecules. One entry per CDR3 protein, called by TCRdb with MiXCR from the 5' RACE reads. The sample comprises tens of thousands of distinct CDR3 sequences, around a tenth of which are singletons, and 4.5% to 6.5% rests with the top ten. This TCR was recovered from an adult who was a healthcare worker with PCR-confirmed SARS-CoV-2 infection or an uninfected control (not recorded which). The J gene is TRBJ2-3, the V gene TRBV7-2; D is uncertain. Source material: whole blood. The CDR3 nucleotides are TGTGCCAGCAGCTACGCTTCCACAGATACGCAGTATTTT. Protein sequence: CASSYASTDTQYF.